The T cell receptor beta chain described here comes from a study of control samples from healthy donors and cancer patients. The protocol was immunoSEQ multiplex PCR, while the TCRdb copy is restricted to in-frame clones and leaves out a portion. The data show about 86,000 clones, with over 90% seen just once and around 1.4% held by the top ten. The germline CDR1 and CDR2 sequences are KGHSH and LQKENI. The CDR3 contains 14 residues. V lost 6 bases and J lost 2, with 10 bases in between. The chain is built from TRBV18 and TRBJ2-2; D is uncertain. This TCR derives from a woman younger than 45 in good health. Sequenced: blood. The CDR3 sequence is CASSDVPNTGELFF. Here the CDR3 DNA reads TGTGCCAGCTCGGACGTCCCCAACACCGGGGAGCTGTTTTTT.